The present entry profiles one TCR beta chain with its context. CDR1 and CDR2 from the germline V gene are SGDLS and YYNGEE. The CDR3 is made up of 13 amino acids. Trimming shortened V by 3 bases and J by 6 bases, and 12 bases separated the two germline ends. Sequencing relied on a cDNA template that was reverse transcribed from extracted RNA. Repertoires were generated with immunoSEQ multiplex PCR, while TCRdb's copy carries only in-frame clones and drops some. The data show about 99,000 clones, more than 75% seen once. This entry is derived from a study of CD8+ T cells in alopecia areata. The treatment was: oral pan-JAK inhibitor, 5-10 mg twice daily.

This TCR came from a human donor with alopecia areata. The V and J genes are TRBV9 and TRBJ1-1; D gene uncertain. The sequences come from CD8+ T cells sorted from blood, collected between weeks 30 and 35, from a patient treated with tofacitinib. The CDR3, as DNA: TGTGCCAGCAGCGCAGACAAGGTGGCTGAAGCTTTCTTT. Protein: CASSADKVAEAFF.